The rows below give T cell receptor beta chains drawn from one sample of a study of T-cell reconstitution after alpha-beta-depleted transplantation in children. From the PCR reads, TCRdb called clonotypes with MiXCR, one entry per CDR3 protein. This sample has a few hundred thousand distinct CDR3 sequences, with almost 10% found just once. The input for sequencing was PBMCs from the stem cell graft donor, taken from the stem cell graft. The receptor source for this set is a human donor who donated a stem cell graft to a child with SCID. The CDR3 runs from the conserved cysteine through the conserved F or W. D genes are given only for firm matches. Clone size is stated in some rows and not others, as once, few, many or a class when expanded.

D gene,clone size,J gene,V gene,CDR3 DNA,CDR3 protein
.,many,TRBJ2-1,TRBV12-3/TRBV12-4,TGTGCCAGCAGGTCGTTTGGGGTACGGGACGGAGGGCATGAGCAGTTCTTC,CASRSFGVRDGGHEQFF
.,few,TRBJ2-1,TRBV7-9,TGTGCCAGCAGCTTACGGCAGGCTTACAATGAGCAGTTCTTC,CASSLRQAYNEQFF
.,.,TRBJ2-1,TRBV7-9,TGTGCCAGCAGCTCCGCCTTCGGGGGCCTTAACCATGAGCAGTTCTTC,CASSSAFGGLNHEQFF
.,few,TRBJ2-1,TRBV2,TGTGCCAGCAGTGAACGGGGGAGCTCCTACAATGAGCAGTTCTTC,CASSERGSSYNEQFF
TRBD1,many,TRBJ1-1,TRBV6-5,TGTGCCAGCAGTTTTTTAGGACAGGGTGGAACTGAAGCTTTCTTT,CASSFLGQGGTEAFF
.,.,TRBJ2-5,TRBV7-8,TGTGCCAGCAGCTTAGCTGGTCTGGAAGAGACCCAGTACTTC,CASSLAGLEETQYF
.,.,TRBJ1-5,TRBV28,TGTGCCAGCAGTTTTGAGGGGGGCGCGAATCAGCCCCAGCATTTT,CASSFEGGANQPQHF
TRBD1,few,TRBJ1-2,TRBV29-1,TGCAGCGTTGACAGGGGGGGCTATGGCTACACCTTC,CSVDRGGYGYTF
.,.,TRBJ1-6,TRBV10-1,TGCGCCAGCAGTGACGGCGGCTATAATTCACCCCTCCACTTT,CASSDGGYNSPLHF
.,few,TRBJ2-1,TRBV11-2,TGTGCCAGCAGCCCCGGGGCTCTCGGGTACAATGAGCAGTTCTTC,CASSPGALGYNEQFF
TRBD2,few,TRBJ2-7,TRBV7-2,TGTGCCAGCAGCTTGTCAAGCGGGGGGGCCTTTTACGAGCAGTACTTC,CASSLSSGGAFYEQYF
.,few,TRBJ1-4,TRBV5-1,TGCGCCAGCAGCGCCCTAGGGACCGATAATGAAAAACTGTTTTTT,CASSALGTDNEKLFF
.,few,TRBJ2-7,TRBV12-3/TRBV12-4,TGTGCCAGCAGTACTGCGGACAGCTACGAGCAGTACTTC,CASSTADSYEQYF
TRBD1,few,TRBJ2-1,TRBV5-1,TGCGCCAGCAGCTTAGGACAGGGGGCAAGCTCCTACAATGAGCAGTTCTTC,CASSLGQGASSYNEQFF
TRBD1,few,TRBJ2-7,TRBV5-1,TGTGCCAGCAGCTCTACAGGGGGAACCTACGAGCAGTACTTC,CASSSTGGTYEQYF
TRBD1,.,TRBJ1-2,TRBV19,TGTGCCAGTAGTATAAACGGACAGGGGGCGAGAGTGTATGGCTACACCTTC,CASSINGQGARVYGYTF
.,many,TRBJ1-2,TRBV10-3,TGTGCCATCAGTGAAGATACGGGCAGAAACTATGGCTACACCTTC,CAISEDTGRNYGYTF
TRBD1,.,TRBJ2-7,TRBV7-9,TGTGCCAGCAGCCCCCAACAGGGGTCCTACGAGCAGTACTTC,CASSPQQGSYEQYF
.,many,TRBJ2-3,TRBV3-1,TGTGCCAGCAGCCAAGATCCCATAGGTGGTAGGACAGATACGCAGTATTTT,CASSQDPIGGRTDTQYF
.,many,TRBJ2-1,TRBV5-1,TGCGCCAGCAGCTCTGACGGACTCACCGGTGAGCAGTTCTTC,CASSSDGLTGEQFF
TRBD2,.,TRBJ2-3,TRBV20-1,TGCAGTGCTTACCTAGCGGGGTCAGGAGATACGCAGTATTTT,CSAYLAGSGDTQYF
.,many,TRBJ1-5,TRBV29-1,TGCAGCGTTGCGTTACCAGGCCATAGCAATCAGCCCCAGCATTTT,CSVALPGHSNQPQHF
.,few,TRBJ2-1,TRBV7-8,TGTGCCAGCAGCCCCCCCGGTGGGGCATCCTACAATGAGCAGTTCTTC,CASSPPGGASYNEQFF
TRBD2,.,TRBJ2-1,TRBV9,TGTGCCAGCAGCCCCCGGACTAGCGGCTACAATGAGCAGTTCTTC,CASSPRTSGYNEQFF
.,many,TRBJ1-1,TRBV18,TGTGCCAGCTCCCCCACTTTGGGGAACACTGAAGCTTTCTTT,CASSPTLGNTEAFF
TRBD1,many,TRBJ2-3,TRBV12-3/TRBV12-4,TGTGCCAGCAGTCCAGGGACAGGCACAGATACGCAGTATTTT,CASSPGTGTDTQYF
.,few,TRBJ1-1,TRBV4-1,TGCGCCAGCAGCCAGGCCCATTGGGAAAGCACTGAAGCTTTCTTT,CASSQAHWESTEAFF
.,few,TRBJ1-1,TRBV7-6,TGTGCCAGCAGCTTAGTAGGGGGGATGGGGCTTGAAGCTTTCTTT,CASSLVGGMGLEAFF
TRBD2,.,TRBJ2-3,TRBV20-1,TGCAGTGCAAATAGCGGGGCCAGCATGCCGCAGTATTTT,CSANSGASMPQYF
.,few,TRBJ2-7,TRBV7-8,TGTGCCAGCAGCCAGAGCGGCCTCTACGAGCAGTACTTC,CASSQSGLYEQYF
TRBD1,few,TRBJ2-2,TRBV5-1,TGCGCCAGCAGCCTGATGGGACAGGGGAACGGGGAGCTGTTTTTT,CASSLMGQGNGELFF
TRBD1,few,TRBJ1-2,TRBV10-3,TGTGCCTCTCAGACAGGGATGTATGGCTACACCTTC,CASQTGMYGYTF
TRBD1,.,TRBJ1-1,TRBV12-3/TRBV12-4,TGTGCCAGCAAGGGACAGGGAACGGACACTGAAGCTTTCTTT,CASKGQGTDTEAFF
.,few,TRBJ2-1,TRBV3-1,TGTGCCAGCAGCCCAACGCACAATGAGCAGTTCTTC,CASSPTHNEQFF
.,few,TRBJ2-7,TRBV6-5,TGTGCCAGCCGGGACACCATGAACGAGCAGTACTTC,CASRDTMNEQYF
.,.,TRBJ1-5,TRBV6-1,TGTGCCAGCAGCCGCGAGGAGGGGAGTCAGCCCCAGCATTTT,CASSREEGSQPQHF
.,many,TRBJ1-1,TRBV6-2/TRBV6-3,TGTGCCAGCAGCCCTCGGGGGGGGATGAACACTGAAGCTTTCTTT,CASSPRGGMNTEAFF
TRBD1,few,TRBJ2-2,TRBV6-1,TGTGCCAGCAGACGGGGACAGCCCACCGGGGAGCTGTTTTTT,CASRRGQPTGELFF
.,many,TRBJ2-1,TRBV7-6,TGTGCCAGCAGCTCCATGTGGGGTAACAATGAGCAGTTCTTC,CASSSMWGNNEQFF
.,few,TRBJ2-7,TRBV5-6,TGTGCCAGCAAACTTGGTGTAGAAAGCGAGCAGTACTTC,CASKLGVESEQYF
.,many,TRBJ2-3,TRBV14,TGTGCCAGCAATAAGCAAGGGGCGGATACGCAGTATTTT,CASNKQGADTQYF
TRBD1,few,TRBJ2-1,TRBV6-1,TGTGCCAGCGGACAGGGGACGTACAATGAGCAGTTCTTC,CASGQGTYNEQFF
.,few,TRBJ1-4,TRBV7-9,TGTGCCAGCAGCTTATCGGGTCCTGTAGGAGGGGAAAAACTGTTTTTT,CASSLSGPVGGEKLFF